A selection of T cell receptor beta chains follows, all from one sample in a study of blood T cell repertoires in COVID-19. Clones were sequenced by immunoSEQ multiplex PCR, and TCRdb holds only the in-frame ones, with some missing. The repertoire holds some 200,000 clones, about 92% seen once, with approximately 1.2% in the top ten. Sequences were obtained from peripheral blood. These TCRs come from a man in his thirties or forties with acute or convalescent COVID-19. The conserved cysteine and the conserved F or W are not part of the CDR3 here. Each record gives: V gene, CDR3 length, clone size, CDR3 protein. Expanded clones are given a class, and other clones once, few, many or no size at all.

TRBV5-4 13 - ASSLPGQGHGELF
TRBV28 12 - ASSLAGAAREQY
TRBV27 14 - ASSPMGAGGYNEQF
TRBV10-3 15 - AISGASADSTNYGYT
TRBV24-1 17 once ATSDLPDLAGSSYNEQF
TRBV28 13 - ASSLLAGYSYEQY
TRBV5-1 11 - ASRPNTGNEQF
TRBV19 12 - ASSMRQGNYEQY
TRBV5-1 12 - ASQRDNLQETQY
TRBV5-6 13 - ASSFRTSDVNIQY
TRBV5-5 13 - ASSLVAGGVQPQH
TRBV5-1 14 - ASSLAPGGPYNEQF
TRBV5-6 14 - ASSLELGLSYNEQF
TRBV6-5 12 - ASSYGPSRGEQF
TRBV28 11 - ASSFRIQGGYT
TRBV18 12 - ASSQGTSGQEQY
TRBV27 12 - ASSVSATNEKLF
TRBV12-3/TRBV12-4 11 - ASSLGGPDEQY
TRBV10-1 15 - ASSESSVAGVTGELF
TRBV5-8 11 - ASRTQGYTEAF
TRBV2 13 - ASSGQGAHTGELF
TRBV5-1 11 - ATSPRTAGELF
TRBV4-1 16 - ASSQGPQSGLAKNIQY
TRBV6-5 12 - ASSHASGKSTQY
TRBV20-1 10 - SASPHRAGYT
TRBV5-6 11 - ASSGRGGQPQH
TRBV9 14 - ASSPAGQPVQETQY